This T cell receptor (beta chain) was recorded in a study of identical twins (dated by TCRdb to the mid-2010s). The study in broad terms: The study deep-sequenced TCR alpha and beta repertoires from monozygotic twins, unrelated adults of various ages and cord blood to test whether fetal clonotypes persist. To rule out contamination, the twin experiments were replicated at different times with different library preparation protocols. Study-wide conclusions, independent of this receptor: Because the same donors could not be followed over many years, the conclusions depended on cross-sectional statistical analysis. Out-of-frame TCR alpha sharing in monozygotic twins was systematically underestimated by recombination models, whereas sharing between unrelated individuals was in agreement with the recombination models. Abundant cord blood beta clonotypes carried fewer insertions; young adult naive repertoires showed a weaker similar trend, while memory repertoires showed none. Zero-insertion analyses could be partly confounded by invariant T cells such as MAIT and iNKT, although diverse VJ usage argued against such confounding for most clonotypes. In beta out-of-frame sequences, excess twin sharing was weaker, because having fewer shared sequences lowered the signal-to-noise ratio. Compared with coincidental sharing between unrelated individuals, out-of-frame TCR alpha sequences shared between twins had an excess of sequences with low generation probability.

All donors were healthy Caucasians. The twin cohort comprised three pairs of female monozygotic twins, all aged about 18 to 30 years. The RNA used for TCR libraries was isolated from peripheral blood mononuclear cells. This clonotype has more than one count but fewer than ten. Its antigen target is currently unknown. Within one base of it there is no much larger clone, and no base qualities were kept. Library generation was performed with 5' RACE. TCRdb names Illumina HiSeq 2000 as the instrument used. A universal primer binding site was introduced by template switching, and a unique molecular identifier was present in the final cDNA, enabling accurate counting of TCR cDNA molecules. Specific primers in the conserved constant-segment region were used to synthesize first-strand cDNA for TCR alpha and beta chains. To control for contamination, every cDNA library was double barcoded, receiving both a SMART-Mk sample barcode and Illumina barcodes. Two successive PCR steps introduced TruSeq adapter sequences along with Illumina sample barcodes. Sequencing of the TCR alpha and beta cDNA libraries was done on the Illumina HiSeq platform using custom primers. Per the original workflow: MiGEC processed the raw reads to extract unique molecular identifiers, while MiXCR was used to determine the CDR3 positions. For each individual, recombination models were inferred using an EM algorithm with the repgenHMM and IGoR tools. The analysis of shared clonotypes was done with the tcR package in R, with sharing normalized by the product of cloneset sizes. Out-of-frame nonproductive sequences were analyzed to study raw recombination free of thymic and clonal selection effects. TCRdb's own reprocessing of the public reads used fastp at Q25 and MiXCR and kept productive beta chains. A single entry per CDR3 protein holds the most common genes and DNA from its merged rows. The V and J calls shown here were made by TCRdb, not taken from the authors' results. This sample holds about 730,000 distinct CDR3 sequences; 21% were observed only once. The biggest ten clones account for approximately 4.3% of the sample.

V loses 1 base of germline sequence and J loses 3 bases, and the interval between the two ends is 14 bases. In the germline V gene, CDR1 corresponds to LGHNA and CDR2 to YSLEER. The CDR3 measures 16 amino acids from cysteine to phenylalanine. The kept DNA is CDR3 alone, 48 bases in frame from the first base. The sample also formed part of further work on T cells expressing NK-cell markers. The second study also describes: In sorted CD3+CD56+NKG2C+, CD3+CD56+NKG2C- and CD3+CD56-NKG2C+ T-cell subsets from eight donors, TCR beta-chain repertoires were profiled. Of the eight sequenced donors, seven were found to be HCMV-seropositive and one was found to be HCMV-seronegative. In several experiments an anti-gammadeltaTCR antibody was added to restrict sorting to alphabetaTCR-expressing T cells. For six donors, the dominant CD3+CD56+NKG2C+ clonotypes were among the top 10 CD8+ clonotypes and accounted for roughly 1.0-8% of CD8+ T cells. Those dominant clonotypes were again the most abundant among CD3+CD56-NKG2C+ cells in a few donors, at about 28.3-60.1%. Whether the expanded NKG2C-expressing T cell clones were specific for HCMV antigens was left unclear. All eight donors whose samples were sequenced were randomly selected healthy volunteers, three of them men and five women. HCMV serostatus was determined by detecting HCMV-specific IgG in serum with a commercial ELISA kit. For several donors, bulk peripheral blood T-cell repertoires were also sequenced from unsorted PBMC. MIGEC was used to demultiplex reads and group the reads by UMI, and MiTCR was used to assemble and quantify clonotypes. Only TCR cDNA sequences supported by at least two reads were kept to exclude erroneous sequences. The tcR package was used for downstream repertoire analysis, with clonotypes matched between fractions based on CDR3 nucleotide sequence plus V segment. VDJmatch was used to annotate antigen specificity against VDJdb, with one amino acid substitution in CDR3 permitted.

This TCR came from a woman aged 18-29 years in good health. The specimen sequenced was PBMCs. The sequence links TRBV4-3 to TRBJ2-3; the D segment may tentatively be TRBD1 or TRBD2, each giving 6 matched bases. The CDR3: CASSQVSGAVTDTQYF. The nucleotides are TGCGCCAGCAGCCAAGTATCGGGGGCGGTAACAGATACGCAGTATTTT.